In its sample, the clone carrying this T cell receptor beta chain was seen a few times. The antigen remains undetermined. This record belongs to a study of T cells in Graves' hyperthyroidism and ophthalmopathy. General study findings and limits: Blood held most thyroid clonotypes expanded above 0.001 frequency.

Patients were excluded because of uncontrolled infection, other autoimmune disease, pregnancy or lactation. Together with thyroid ultrasound, orbital computed tomography, serum thyroxine and TRAb, clinical symptoms were used for diagnoses. Approximately 10 ml of fresh peripheral blood supplied the PBMCs. The germline CDR1 and CDR2 sequences are DFQATT and SNEGSKA (reference sequence). Trimming took off 1 base at V and 1 base at J, with 10 bases between the two ends. This CDR3 spans 14 amino acids. Using RNA transcripts as the source, TCR beta CDR3 regions were amplified. Primed by the HTBI set, a first-round RT-PCR was run on the TCR CDR3. TCRdb independently ran MiXCR on the multiplex PCR reads; one entry per CDR3 protein. The table shows about 410,000 distinct CDR3 sequences, with about 15% occurring only once.

This TCR came from a man younger than 30 with Graves' ophthalmopathy. Material: blood. The chain joins TRBV20-1 to TRBJ1-2; no clear D. CDR3 amino acids: CSARGAGNNYGYTF. CDR3 bases: TGCAGTGCTAGAGGAGCGGGGAATAACTATGGCTACACCTTC.